This T cell receptor beta chain was recovered during a study of chemoradiotherapy in HPV16-positive cancers. Findings and caveats of the study: Candidate HPV-specific clones and E7-related TCR motifs grew in tumor during treatment.

CDR1 is MGHRA, CDR2 YSYEKL, per germline. This CDR3 comprises 15 residues. V was clipped by 0 bases and J by 9 bases, with 17 bases between them. Libraries were prepared by immunoSEQ multiplex PCR; TCRdb keeps only in-frame clonotypes and omits some of them. The sample lists about 14,000 clones; about 70% were seen once. This clone was counted only a few times. As yet, its antigen is unknown. The source is a human donor with HPV-associated anogenital cancer. Collection took place from a patient who underwent chemoradiotherapy. This sequence joins TRBV4-1 and TRBJ1-1; weak D call: TRBD1 (5 bases). The chain's CDR3 is CASSQDRRGPTKAFF. The CDR3 coding sequence is TGCGCCAGCAGCCAAGATCGGAGGGGCCCGACTAAAGCTTTCTTT.